This record concerns one T cell receptor (beta chain) sequence. The antigen remains unidentified. The record originates from a study of radiation and T cells in renal cell carcinoma. Study overall: Nephrectomy followed 15 Gy stereotactic body radiation by 4 weeks.

V was cut by 2 bases and J by 4 bases, with 11 bases left in between. This CDR3 spans 14 amino acids. Per the germline V gene, CDR1 is MNHEY and CDR2 is SVGAGI. The method was immunoSEQ multiplex PCR; TCRdb's version includes in-frame clones alone and lacks a portion of them. The sample has about 130,000 clones; nearly 90% are singletons. General study points: In blood, top tumor clones expanded by 2 weeks, shrinking by 4.

This sample's time point: baseline pretreatment blood. The treatment denotes: 15 Gy SBRT to primary tumor, nephrectomy 4 weeks later. This clonotype originated in a woman aged 45 to 65 with renal cell carcinoma. The sample in question was blood, obtained from a patient whose treatment included radiotherapy and nephrectomy. The chain employs TRBV6-5 and TRBJ1-2, with a possible D match to TRBD1 (5 bases). The CDR3 DNA reads as TGTGCCAGCAGTTACAGGCAGGGCCCCTATGGCTACACCTTC. Residues: CASSYRQGPYGYTF.